These 18 T cell receptor beta chains came from one sample sequenced in a study of CD8+CD57+ T cells in acquired aplastic anemia. The patients chosen for sequencing had shown expansion of CD8+CD57+ cells (detected by flow cytometry). Profiling that covered TCR beta VDJ and CDR3 relied on genomic DNA as its template. TCRdb re-called the reads with MiXCR, one entry per CDR3 protein. This sample has 150,000 to 180,000 distinct CDR3 sequences, with about 48% found just once. The source material was sorted CD4+, CD8+, or CD8+CD57+ T cells (not recorded which) from PBMCs. The receptors here all came from a human donor with aplastic anemia.

This clonotype came up many times. One junction end disagrees with the germline gene, perhaps due to a read error. The V call is TRBV7-7, the J call TRBJ2-1, with D perhaps matching TRBD1 or TRBD2 (6 bases each). Per germline, CDR1 SSHAT and CDR2 FNYEAQ (reference sequence). The CDR3 is 17 residues long. Here the CDR3 reads CASSLLPRDTRGNEQFF. The CDR3 DNA reads TGTGCTAGCAGCTTACTACCCCGGGACACCCGGGGGAATGAGCAGTTCTTC.

V usage is TRBV11-1 and J usage is TRBJ2-1; D gene unclear. V gave up 0 bases and J gave up 8 bases, with 20 bases separating them. Germline V gene sequence: CDR1 SGHAT, CDR2 FQDESV (reference sequence). This CDR3 is 17 amino acids long. The CDR3 reads CASSLALDTASVDEQFF. The CDR3 coding sequence is TGTGCCAGCAGCTTAGCCCTAGACACGGCGTCTGTCGATGAGCAGTTCTTC.

V gene TRBV6-2 or TRBV6-3 combines with J gene TRBJ1-5; 7 positions match TRBD1. Germline-derived CDR1 and CDR2 are MNHEY and SVGEGT. The CDR3 covers 14 residues. The trim removed 7 bases at V and 2 bases at J, leaving 5 bases unmatched. The CDR3 loop is CASKNRGRNQPQHF. CDR3 nucleotides: TGTGCCAGCAAAAACAGGGGACGCAATCAGCCCCAGCATTTT.

This clonotype was recorded at least ten times. The chain recombines TRBV19 with TRBJ2-2, with 12 nucleotides matching TRBD1. The trim removed 3 bases at V and 14 bases at J, leaving 10 bases unmatched. From germline, CDR1 is LNHDA and CDR2 SQIVND (reference sequence). The CDR3 has 15 residues. The CDR3, as DNA: TGTGCCAGTAGTATTGGGACAGGGGGCGGTTGGATACTGTTTTTT. It specifies CASSIGTGGGWILFF.

This clonotype was counted between two and nine times. The chain combines TRBV29-1 with TRBJ2-1; TRBD2 might be the D (5 bases). CDR1 and CDR2 (germline): SQVTM, ANQGSEA. The V gene lost 3 bases and the J gene lost 3 bases, with 12 bases spanning the gap. CDR3 length: 14 amino acids. The DNA for the CDR3 is TGCAGCGTTGAGTCTAGCCGCTACTACAATGAGCAGTTCTTC. Translation gives CSVESSRYYNEQFF.

The J gene is TRBJ1-6, the V gene TRBV7-3, with D unresolved. Germline loops: CDR1 SGHTA, CDR2 FQGTGA. Deletions cut 5 bases from V and 7 bases from J, with 12 bases between. CDR3 length: 14 amino acids. CDR3 DNA: TGTGCCAGCAGCGAAGGACTGACAAATTCACCCCTCCACTTT. It codes for CASSEGLTNSPLHF.

This sequence joins TRBV7-2 and TRBJ2-7, with a weak D call TRBD1 (5 bases). Germline CDR1 reads SGHTA; CDR2 reads FQGNSA. The CDR3 consists of 14 residues. Trimming shortened V by 5 bases and J by 5 bases, and 16 bases separated the two germline ends. The CDR3 loop reads CASSLMTERDEQYF. The CDR3 DNA reads TGTGCCAGCAGCCTCATGACAGAAAGGGACGAGCAGTACTTC.

This clonotype was recorded a few times. The rearrangement uses TRBV19 and TRBJ1-6; D is unclear. This CDR3 has 12 amino acids. V was cut by 4 bases and J by 9 bases, with 7 bases left in between. Germline V gene sequence: CDR1 LNHDA, CDR2 SQIVND (reference sequence). The CDR3 DNA reads as TGTGCCAGTAGTACAGGCATTTCACCCCTCCACTTT. Protein: CASSTGISPLHF.

In this sample, this clonotype turned up a few times. This chain connects TRBV12-3 or TRBV12-4 to TRBJ2-7; D unresolved. Trimming cost V 2 bases and J 3 bases, with 8 bases left between them. CDR3 length: 13 residues. This chain's CDR3 is CASSLRRNYEQYF. CDR3 coding DNA: TGTGCCAGCAGTTTAAGGCGTAACTACGAGCAGTACTTC.

CDR3 in DNA: TGTGCCAGCAGTGAGAGGTACGAGCAGTACTTC. Translating gives CASSERYEQYF. The V call is TRBV7-8, the J call TRBJ2-7; D gene uncertain. V lost 6 bases and J lost 4, with 7 bases in between. The CDR3 is 11 residues long. The germline V gene encodes CDR1 SGHVS and CDR2 FQNEAQ.

The V and J genes are TRBV2 and TRBJ2-1; 12 bases match TRBD2. The CDR3 runs 15 residues. The V gene's germline CDR1 is SNHLY and CDR2 FYNNEI. Trimming removed 3 bases from V and 10 bases from J; junction bases left unmatched: 7. The chain's CDR3 is CASSDSSGGAEEQFF. CDR3 nucleotide sequence: TGTGCCAGCAGTGACTCTAGCGGGGGGGCGGAGGAGCAGTTCTTC.

The sample holds a few counts of this clonotype. V and J are TRBV7-9 and TRBJ2-7; D unresolved. V gave up 5 bases and J gave up 2 bases, with 10 bases separating them. The CDR3 sequence is 13 residues long. The germline V gene has CDR1 SEHNR and CDR2 FQNEAQ (reference sequence). DNA of the CDR3: TGTGCCAGCAGCCCCACCGGCCCCTACGAGCAGTACTTC. As protein: CASSPTGPYEQYF.

The V call is TRBV7-6, the J call TRBJ2-5; 15 positions agree with TRBD2. Per germline, CDR1 SGHVS and CDR2 FNYEAQ. The CDR3 runs to 17 residues. V shed 5 bases, J shed 2 bases, and the junction held 6 bases outside the gene matches. In DNA form, the CDR3 reads TGTGCCAGCAGCCACACCGGGACTAGCGGGGGGCAAGAGACCCAGTACTTC. Protein sequence: CASSHTGTSGGQETQYF.

V gene TRBV10-3 combines with J gene TRBJ1-1, with D perhaps matching TRBD1 (5 bases). The CDR3 consists of 15 residues. Trimming cost V 2 bases and J 5 bases, with 15 bases left between them. The germline CDR1 and CDR2 sequences are ENHRY and SYGVKD. The CDR3: CAISEMGPPTTEAFF. The DNA of the CDR3 is TGTGCCATCAGTGAGATGGGGCCGCCTACAACTGAAGCTTTCTTT.

The rearrangement joins TRBV10-3 to TRBJ2-2; D call uncertain. Germline loops: CDR1 ENHRY, CDR2 SYGVKD. The CDR3 extends over 13 amino acids. Between the trimmed V and J ends, which lost 7 bases and 1 base, there was a span of 7 bases. CDR3 protein: CAITPGNTGELFF. CDR3 bases: TGTGCCATCACTCCAGGGAACACCGGGGAGCTGTTTTTT.

The sample holds many counts of this clonotype. V and J are TRBV7-9 and TRBJ2-1, with 7 nucleotides matching TRBD1. Germline CDR1 SEHNR, CDR2 FQNEAQ (reference sequence). CDR3 length equals 18 residues. J gave up 3 bases and V 0 bases, and 11 bases lay outside the gene matches. The DNA for the CDR3 is TGTGCCAGCAGCTTAGCGCAGTTGAGGACAGGCTTCTACAATGAGCAGTTCTTC. Protein sequence: CASSLAQLRTGFYNEQFF.

Notes on this clonotype: Sequence at one end of the junction differs from germline and may be a read error. The gene calls are TRBV11-1 and TRBJ2-3, with D possibly TRBD1 on 5 matching bases. The CDR3 has 15 residues. Germline V gene lookup returns CDR1 SGHAT and CDR2 FQDESV (reference sequence). The CDR3 nucleotides read TGTGCCAGCAGCCCTCCCCCGCAGGGCACGGATACGCAGTATTTT. It specifies CASSPPPQGTDTQYF.

Many counts were recorded for this clonotype. The DNA for the CDR3 is TGTGCCATCCGGGACAGCCGCGGACTAGCGGGGGGTGAGCAGTTCTTC. This encodes CAIRDSRGLAGGEQFF. The V and J genes are TRBV10-3 and TRBJ2-1; TRBD2 agrees at 14 bases. Looked up from germline, CDR1 is ENHRY and CDR2 is SYGVKD. This CDR3 comprises 16 residues. Trimming took 8 bases from V and 9 from J; bases not matched to a gene: 12.